The next 25 T cell receptor beta chains were all read from a single sample in a study of Graves' ophthalmopathy and Graves' hyperthyroidism. From RNA, the CDR3 regions of TCR beta chains were amplified and sequenced. Second-round multiplex PCR came after first-round RT-PCR with HTBI primers. TCRdb passed the multiplex PCR reads through MiXCR, listing each CDR3 protein once. The table shows about 620,000 distinct CDR3 sequences, with about 20% occurring only once. Specimen: peripheral blood. These receptors originate from a woman younger than 35 with stable Graves' hyperthyroidism. Some clones in this sample may be carry-over from other donors' samples.

In its sample, this clonotype was seen many times. V gene TRBV5-1 combines with J gene TRBJ1-2, with D perhaps matching TRBD1 (6 bases). V lost 4 bases, J lost 0 bases, and 13 bases lay in between. CDR3 length: 15 residues. Germline V lookup: CDR1 SGHRS, CDR2 YFSETQ. DNA of the CDR3: TGCGCCAGCAGCATACAACAGGGACCTAACTATGGCTACACCTTC. This codes for CASSIQQGPNYGYTF.

This sequence joins TRBV6-5 and TRBJ2-7; D is uncertain. Per the germline V gene, CDR1 is MNHEY and CDR2 is SVGAGI. The V end lost 4 bases, the J end lost 3 bases, and 10 bases lay between the germline ends. The CDR3 consists of 13 residues. The CDR3 DNA follows: TGTGCCAGCAGTTTGGCAGCTTTCTACGAGCAGTACTTC. Residues: CASSLAAFYEQYF.

This clonotype has only a few counts. The rearrangement joins TRBV7-2 to TRBJ1-1; D gene unclear. CDR3 size: 13 residues. Germline assignment: CDR1 SGHTA and CDR2 FQGNSA. Deletions cut 0 bases from V and 7 bases from J, with 9 bases between. CDR3 nucleotide sequence: TGTGCCAGCAGCTTAGCGTTCGGCAGTGAAGCTTTCTTT. It is translated as CASSLAFGSEAFF.

In its sample, this clonotype was seen a few times. The chain recombines TRBV12-3 or TRBV12-4 with TRBJ2-5; maybe TRBD2 (5 bases). The CDR3 has 15 residues. Trimming left V 6 bases short and J 3 bases short, with 17 bases between. The CDR3 DNA reads as TGTGCCAGCAGCCAACCTAACGGGGTGGAAGAGACCCAGTACTTC. It yields the protein CASSQPNGVEETQYF.

In regard to this clonotype: The junction departs from germline at one end; a sequencing error may be responsible. The rearrangement uses TRBV7-2 and TRBJ2-7, with a tentative D call TRBD1 (5 bases). The CDR3 runs 12 residues. Germline CDR1 reads SGHTA; CDR2 reads FQGNSA. The CDR3 spells CASSLEGAARNF. CDR3 coding DNA: TGTGCCAGCAGCTTAGAAGGGGCGGCACGGAACTTC.

This clonotype was detected ten times or more. V and J are TRBV27 and TRBJ1-2; no definite D call. The CDR3 runs to 13 residues. The V gene lost 6 bases and the J gene lost 8 bases, with 16 bases spanning the gap. CDR1 MNHEY and CDR2 SMNVEV come from the germline V gene (reference sequence). CDR3 in amino acids: CASSYKRLGGYTF. Here the CDR3 DNA reads TGTGCCAGCAGCTACAAGAGGCTAGGCGGCTACACCTTC.

J is TRBJ2-7 and V is TRBV6-1; TRBD2 matches at 7 bases. Trimming removed 8 bases from V and 3 bases from J; junction bases left unmatched: 4. The CDR3 is 12 residues long. Germline V lookup: CDR1 MNHNS, CDR2 SASEGT. CDR3 loop: CASWPSGYEQYF. CDR3 DNA: TGTGCCAGCTGGCCTAGCGGCTACGAGCAGTACTTC.

This clonotype came up a few times. The chain joins TRBV10-3 to TRBJ2-2; D remains ambiguous. The V end was cut by 2 bases, the J end by 6 bases, with 10 bases between. Germline V gene sequence: CDR1 ENHRY, CDR2 SYGVKD. The CDR3 is 14 amino acids. The CDR3 nucleotides are TGTGCCATCAGTGAGGGTACGGGCGCCGGGGAGCTGTTTTTT. As protein: CAISEGTGAGELFF.

This sequence joins TRBV27 and TRBJ1-1; weak D call: TRBD1 (6 bases). The CDR3 has 14 residues. The V and J ends lost 0 bases and 7 bases respectively, with 12 bases between them. Per the germline V gene, CDR1 is MNHEY and CDR2 is SMNVEV (reference sequence). In nucleotides, the CDR3 is TGTGCCAGCAGTTTATCCCGGGGGGCCTATGAAGCTTTCTTT. Translation: CASSLSRGAYEAFF.

This sequence joins TRBV12-3 or TRBV12-4 and TRBJ2-5; D remains unclear. The ends were cut back, 8 bases at V and 1 base at J, with 14 bases in the middle. CDR3 length equals 14 residues. The CDR3 loop reads CASGRQVTQETQYF. CDR3 DNA: TGTGCCAGCGGACGTCAGGTAACCCAAGAGACCCAGTACTTC.

At least ten counts were recorded for this clonotype. The genes are TRBV7-9 and TRBJ2-7, with 7 bases identical to TRBD2. The V gene's germline CDR1 is SEHNR and CDR2 FQNEAQ (reference sequence). With V trimmed by 0 bases and J by 3 bases, 2 bases remained unmatched. The CDR3 is made up of 14 amino acids. As DNA, the CDR3 is TGTGCCAGCAGCTTAGCGGCGGGAGTCTACGAGCAGTACTTC. This sequence encodes CASSLAAGVYEQYF.

This clonotype was seen ten or more times. The V and J genes are TRBV20-1 and TRBJ2-5, with TRBD1 matching 9 bases. V shed 6 bases, J shed 4 bases, and the junction held 12 bases outside the gene matches. The CDR3 runs 15 residues. In germline, CDR1 is DFQATT, CDR2 SNEGSKA (reference sequence). For the CDR3, the DNA is TGCAGTGCCAGCCATAACAGGGGGCGGGGAGAGACCCAGTACTTC. Translating it yields CSASHNRGRGETQYF.

The chain couples TRBV3-1 to TRBJ1-2; 9 bases agree with TRBD1. Germline trimming cut 4 bases from V and 7 bases from J; bases unmatched to any gene: 7. Per germline, CDR1 LGHDT and CDR2 YNNKEL (reference sequence). The length of the CDR3 is 14 residues. The CDR3 DNA reads as TGTGCCAGCAGCCCAAACAGGGGGCGTGTTGGCTACACCTTC. Its protein product is CASSPNRGRVGYTF.

In its sample, this clonotype was seen many times. A read error may produce the germline difference seen at one junction end. In DNA form, the CDR3 reads TGTGCCAGTAGTCTCCTTGGGGTTACAGGAGGGGGAAGCAATCGGCCCCAGCATTTT. It specifies CASSLLGVTGGGSNRPQHF. The rearrangement joins TRBV19 to TRBJ1-5, with D perhaps TRBD1 (6 bases). The CDR3 totals 19 residues. Germline CDR1 and CDR2: LNHDA and SQIVND (reference sequence).

This clonotype has at least ten counts. This chain uses TRBV11-2 with TRBJ1-2; D possibly corresponds to TRBD1 (5 bases). Germline-derived CDR1 and CDR2 are SGHAT and FQNNGV. The CDR3 is 13 residues long. Trimming stripped 5 bases from V and 4 bases from J, with 11 bases between. The CDR3 is CASSVGGSYGYTF. The CDR3 DNA is TGTGCCAGCAGCGTCGGGGGAAGCTATGGCTACACCTTC.

There are many counts of this clonotype. This chain joins TRBV19 and TRBJ1-2; a weak D match, TRBD1 (6 bases). Trimming cost V 5 bases and J 4 bases, with 11 bases left between them. CDR3 size: 13 residues. CDR1 and CDR2 from the germline V gene are LNHDA and SQIVND (reference sequence). The CDR3 DNA is TGTGCCAGTAGTGTACAGGGATCCTATGGCTACACCTTC. This encodes CASSVQGSYGYTF.

The V and J genes are TRBV6-2 or TRBV6-3 and TRBJ2-5; no reliable D call. Germline assignment: CDR1 MNHEY and CDR2 SVGEGT. Trimming pared 2 bases from V and 7 bases from J, leaving 8 bases between. This CDR3 comprises 12 residues. CDR3 coding DNA: TGTGCCAGCAGTTACACCGCCCGGACCCAGTACTTC. Residues: CASSYTARTQYF.

Note on this clonotype: Just one base apart from a much larger clone, this may be a read error. The CDR3 loop reads CASSLGPANYGHTF. The CDR3 region has the DNA TGCGCCAGCAGTCTGGGCCCGGCTAACTATGGCCACACCTTC. The rearrangement joins TRBV5-1 to TRBJ1-2; no reliable D call. Germline values: CDR1 SGHRS, CDR2 YFSETQ. This CDR3 spans 14 amino acids.

The table lists this clonotype with many counts. The V gene is TRBV2, the J gene TRBJ1-2; TRBD1 matches 7 bases. CDR3 length equals 15 residues. V shed 7 bases and J 5 bases; nucleotides not matched to a gene: 13. The V gene's germline CDR1 is SNHLY and CDR2 FYNNEI. CDR3 residues: CASIETLDRTYGYTF. The CDR3 region has the DNA TGTGCCAGCATCGAAACCCTGGACAGGACGTATGGCTACACCTTC.

This clonotype appeared many times. V is TRBV6-1 and J is TRBJ2-5; D may be TRBD2 (6 bases). The V gene lost 3 bases and the J gene lost 0 bases, with 14 bases spanning the gap. Looked up from germline, CDR1 is MNHNS and CDR2 is SASEGT. There are 16 residues in the CDR3. CDR3 nucleotides: TGTGCCAGCAGTGACACGGGACTGAGTTACCAAGAGACCCAGTACTTC. Translating it yields CASSDTGLSYQETQYF.

This clonotype occurred many times. V usage is TRBV20-1 and J usage is TRBJ1-1, with D uncertain. The CDR3 runs to 12 residues. Trimming cost V 2 bases and J 6 bases, with 10 bases left between them. Germline CDR1 and CDR2: DFQATT and SNEGSKA (reference sequence). CDR3 bases: TGCAGTGCTAGAACCAGGAGGCCTGAAGCTTTCTTT. Encoded protein: CSARTRRPEAFF.

This clonotype was observed at least ten times. The chain recombines TRBV6-1 with TRBJ2-5, with 8 bases that match TRBD1. V lost 11 bases and J lost 4; bases outside the gene matches: 12. Germline V CDR1 and CDR2: MNHNS, SASEGT. The CDR3 has 14 amino acids. The CDR3 sequence: CAATPDRGGETQYF. CDR3 coding DNA: TGTGCCGCCACCCCCGACAGGGGAGGAGAGACCCAGTACTTC.

This clonotype was seen ten or more times. The chain links TRBV20-1 to TRBJ2-5, with TRBD1 matching 9 bases. CDR1 and CDR2 from the germline V gene are DFQATT and SNEGSKA (reference sequence). V was clipped by 3 bases and J by 3 bases; unmatched bases: 5. The CDR3 has 14 residues. Written as DNA, the CDR3 is TGCAGTGCTAGGGACAGGGGAACCAAAGAGACCCAGTACTTC. Translated: CSARDRGTKETQYF.

V and J are TRBV7-8 and TRBJ2-4; D unresolved. V was pared by 1 base and J by 8 bases, with 9 bases between. Germline-derived CDR1 and CDR2 are SGHVS and FQNEAQ. This CDR3 has 13 residues. The CDR3, as DNA: TGTGCCAGCAGCTTAGGTCTAATGGACATTCAGTACTTC. Its translation: CASSLGLMDIQYF. Complete variable domain (other parts from reference TRBV7-8 and TRBJ2-4): GAGVSQSPRYKVAKRGQDVALRCDPISGHVSLFWYQQALGQGPEFLTYFQNEAQLDKSGLPSDRFFAERPEGSVSTLKIQRTQQEDSAVYLCASSLGLMDIQYFGAGTRLSVL.

In its sample, this clonotype was seen many times. The V gene is TRBV12-3 or TRBV12-4, the J gene TRBJ1-5; D not resolved. Trimming shortened V by 4 bases and J by 6 bases, and 7 bases separated the two germline ends. The CDR3 length is 12 residues. The CDR3 DNA reads as TGTGCCAGCAGTTACGGGAGTCAGCCCCAGCATTTT. Its protein is CASSYGSQPQHF.